In its sample, the clone carrying this T cell receptor (beta chain) was seen once. This specimen comes from a study of blood T cells in healthy people across ages. Using a J-beta primer mix together with a sample-barcoded 5' primer, a second PCR was run for about 6 to 12 cycles. TCRdb fed the 5' RACE reads into MiXCR, producing one record per CDR3 protein. The sample lists 1.5 million to 2 million distinct CDR3 sequences; over 25% were seen once. The ends were cut back, 0 bases at V and 0 bases at J, with 13 bases in the middle. CDR3 length: 16 amino acids. Per the germline V gene, CDR1 is DFQATT and CDR2 is SNEGSKA (reference sequence).

This clonotype originated in a woman under 40 in good health. The chain couples TRBV20-1 to TRBJ2-3; the D call may be TRBD1 or TRBD2 (5 bases each). Specimen: blood. CDR3 region: CSAREPRGYSTDTQYF. The CDR3 DNA reads as TGCAGTGCTAGAGAACCGAGGGGCTATAGCACAGATACGCAGTATTTT.